These 7 T cell receptor beta chains share one sample of origin, sequenced in a study of T cells in Graves' hyperthyroidism and ophthalmopathy. Using RNA transcripts as the source, TCR beta CDR3 regions were amplified. The HTBI primer set served for first-round RT-PCR of the TCR CDR3. One entry per CDR3 protein results from TCRdb running MiXCR on the multiplex PCR reads. The repertoire includes 560,000 or so distinct CDR3 sequences, under 60% of them detected once, and 8.2% sits in the top ten. Sequencing used peripheral blood or thyroid tissue (not recorded which). The source is a woman aged 18-35 years with Graves' hyperthyroidism.

The rearrangement joins TRBV19 to TRBJ2-7, with 11 bases fitting TRBD1. The CDR3 spans 13 residues. Germline assignment: CDR1 LNHDA and CDR2 SQIVND (reference sequence). V lost 7 bases and J lost 5; bases outside the gene matches: 4. The CDR3 sequence: CASTGTGGDEQYF. CDR3 in DNA: TGTGCCAGTACCGGGACAGGGGGTGACGAGCAGTACTTC.

This clonotype was counted a few times. The CDR3 reads CASYRVPNTEAFF. The CDR3 DNA reads TGTGCCAGTTACAGGGTCCCGAACACTGAAGCTTTCTTT. This chain uses TRBV2 with TRBJ1-1; possible D gene TRBD1, 6 bases. Germline CDR1 is SNHLY and CDR2 is FYNNEI. The length of the CDR3 is 13 residues. V was cut by 9 bases and J by 1 base, with 12 bases left in between.

The chain has TRBV7-8 and TRBJ1-5; D unclear. CDR3 length: 14 amino acids. CDR1 is SGHVS and CDR2 is FQNEAQ in the germline V gene. V dropped 5 bases and J dropped 7 bases, with 15 bases sitting between them. As DNA, the CDR3 is TGTGCCAGCAGCCCCCTAGAAAGAGGGCAGCCCCAGCATTTT. Translation gives CASSPLERGQPQHF.

Ten or more counts support this clonotype. The chain uses TRBV24-1 and TRBJ1-5; D is uncertain. Germline loops: CDR1 KGHDR, CDR2 SFDVKD. The CDR3 runs to 14 residues. V lost 1 base to trimming and J lost 3 bases, with 6 bases between them. This CDR3 reads CATSDLVYNQPQHF. In DNA form, the CDR3 reads TGTGCCACCAGTGATTTAGTGTACAATCAGCCCCAGCATTTT.

This clonotype occurred a few times. This chain uses TRBV2 with TRBJ2-7, with 10 bases lining up with TRBD2. This CDR3 spans 16 amino acids. After removal of 6 bases from V and 3 bases from J, the junction contained 11 bases not matched to a gene. Germline V CDR1 and CDR2: SNHLY, FYNNEI. CDR3: CASSKREREGDYEQYF. In nucleotides, the CDR3 is TGTGCCAGCAGCAAGAGGGAGCGGGAGGGCGACTACGAGCAGTACTTC.

V gene TRBV9 combines with J gene TRBJ2-1; 9 nucleotides match TRBD1. After removal of 3 bases from V and 8 bases from J, the junction contained 9 bases not matched to a gene. In germline, CDR1 is SGDLS, CDR2 YYNGEE. CDR3 length equals 15 residues. The CDR3 DNA follows: TGTGCCAGCAGCGCCTCCGGGACAGGGAGCCATGAGCAGTTCTTC. It specifies CASSASGTGSHEQFF.

The rearrangement joins TRBV7-2 to TRBJ2-5; D may be TRBD1 (6 bases). Germline CDR1 reads SGHTA; CDR2 reads FQGNSA. The CDR3 has 15 residues. V lost 4 bases, J lost 4 bases, and 16 bases lay in between. CDR3 DNA: TGTGCCAGCAGCTCCGGAGGAACAGGGTCAGAGACCCAGTACTTC. It encodes CASSSGGTGSETQYF.